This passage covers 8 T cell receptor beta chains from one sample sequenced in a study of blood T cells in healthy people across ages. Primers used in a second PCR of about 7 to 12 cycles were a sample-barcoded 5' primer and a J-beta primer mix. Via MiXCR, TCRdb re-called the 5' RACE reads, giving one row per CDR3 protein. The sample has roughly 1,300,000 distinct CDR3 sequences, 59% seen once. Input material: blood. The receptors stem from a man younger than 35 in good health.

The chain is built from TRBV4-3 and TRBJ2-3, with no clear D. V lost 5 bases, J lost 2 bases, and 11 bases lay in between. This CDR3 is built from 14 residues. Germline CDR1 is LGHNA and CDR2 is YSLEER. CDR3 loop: CASSSPGSTDTQYF. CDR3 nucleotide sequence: TGCGCCAGCAGCTCGCCGGGCTCCACAGATACGCAGTATTTT.

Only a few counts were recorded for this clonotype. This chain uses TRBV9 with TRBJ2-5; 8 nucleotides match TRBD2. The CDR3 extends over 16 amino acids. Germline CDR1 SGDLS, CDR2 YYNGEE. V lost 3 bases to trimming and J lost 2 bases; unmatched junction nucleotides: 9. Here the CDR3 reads CASSGGGTRYQETQYF. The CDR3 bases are TGTGCCAGCAGCGGCGGCGGGACTAGATATCAAGAGACCCAGTACTTC.

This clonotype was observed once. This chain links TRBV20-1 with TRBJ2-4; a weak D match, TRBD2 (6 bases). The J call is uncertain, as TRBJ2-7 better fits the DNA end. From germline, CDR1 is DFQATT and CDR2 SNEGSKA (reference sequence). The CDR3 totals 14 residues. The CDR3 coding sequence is TGCAGTGCTGAGGGGAGGCCTGGGGTCTACGAGCAGTACTTC. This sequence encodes CSAEGRPGVYEQYF.

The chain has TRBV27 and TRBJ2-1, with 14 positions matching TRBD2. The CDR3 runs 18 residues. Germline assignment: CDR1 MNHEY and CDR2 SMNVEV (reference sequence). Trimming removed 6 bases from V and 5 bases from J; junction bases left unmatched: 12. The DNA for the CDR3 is TGTGCCAGCAGCACTTCTAGGACTAGCGGGGGGTTCAACAATGAGCAGTTCTTC. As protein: CASSTSRTSGGFNNEQFF.

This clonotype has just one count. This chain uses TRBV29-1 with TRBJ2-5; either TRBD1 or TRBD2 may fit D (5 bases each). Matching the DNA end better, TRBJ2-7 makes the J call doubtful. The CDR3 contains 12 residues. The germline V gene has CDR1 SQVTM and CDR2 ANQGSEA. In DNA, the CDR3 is TGCGGGGCTGAGGGTACACCCGACGAGCAGTACTTC. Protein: CGAEGTPDEQYF.

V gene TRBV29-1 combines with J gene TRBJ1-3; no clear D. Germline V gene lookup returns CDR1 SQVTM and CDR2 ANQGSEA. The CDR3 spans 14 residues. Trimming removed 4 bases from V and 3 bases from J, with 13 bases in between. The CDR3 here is CSVVPDRIGNTIYF. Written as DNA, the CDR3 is TGCAGCGTTGTTCCCGACCGTATTGGAAACACCATATATTTT.

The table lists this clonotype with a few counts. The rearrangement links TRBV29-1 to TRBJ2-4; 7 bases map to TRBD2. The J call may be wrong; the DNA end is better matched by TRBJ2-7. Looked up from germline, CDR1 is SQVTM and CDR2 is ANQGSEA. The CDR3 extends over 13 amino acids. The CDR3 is CSVDRGDGYEQYF. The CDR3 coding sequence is TGCAGCGTTGATCGGGGGGATGGGTACGAGCAGTACTTC.

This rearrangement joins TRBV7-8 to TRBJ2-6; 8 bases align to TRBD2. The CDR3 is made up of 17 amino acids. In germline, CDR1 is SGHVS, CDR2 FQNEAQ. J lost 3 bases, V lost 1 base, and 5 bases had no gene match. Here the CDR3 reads CASSLGRGLGGANVLTF. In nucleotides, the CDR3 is TGTGCCAGCAGCTTAGGCAGGGGACTAGGTGGGGCCAACGTCCTGACTTTC. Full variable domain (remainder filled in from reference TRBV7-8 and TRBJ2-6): GAGVSQSPRYKVAKRGQDVALRCDPISGHVSLFWYQQALGQGPEFLTYFQNEAQLDKSGLPSDRFFAERPEGSVSTLKIQRTQQEDSAVYLCASSLGRGLGGANVLTFGAGSRLTVL.